This T cell receptor (beta chain) originates from a study of blood T cell repertoires in COVID-19. The CDR3 consists of 15 residues. After removal of 1 base from V and 5 bases from J, the junction contained 3 bases not matched to a gene. Germline CDR1 is LGHNA and CDR2 is YNFKEQ. Produced via immunoSEQ multiplex PCR; TCRdb's table is partial and in-frame only. Here the sample spans 300,000 to 400,000 clones, 90% being singletons. The J gene is TRBJ2-5, the V gene TRBV4-2, with 11 bases aligning to TRBD1. The TCR was taken from a woman aged 25 to 39 who had been exposed to COVID-19. The sequenced material came from PBMCs or T cells enriched from blood (not recorded which). CDR3 in amino acids: CASSQVGQGGETQYF. As DNA, the CDR3 is TGTGCCAGCAGCCAAGTGGGACAGGGGGGGGAGACCCAGTACTTC.